The 8 T cell receptor beta chains given below trace back to one sample, sequenced in a study of blood T cell repertoires in COVID-19. The method was immunoSEQ multiplex PCR; TCRdb's version includes in-frame clones alone and lacks a portion of them. The sample yields 310,000 or so clones, over 75% seen once. Specimen: peripheral blood. The receptor set was obtained from a woman aged 45-60 years with active or convalescent COVID-19.

The chain uses TRBV5-1 and TRBJ2-5, with 7 bases lining up with TRBD1. V dropped 3 bases and J dropped 2; count of bases not matched to a gene: 4. Germline V gene data show CDR1 as SGHRS and CDR2 as YFSETQ. This CDR3 has 14 residues. The CDR3 DNA follows: TGCGCCAGCAGCTCCGGGACAGCACAAGAGACCCAGTACTTC. It is translated as CASSSGTAQETQYF.

This chain links TRBV4-3 with TRBJ2-7; perhaps TRBD2 as D (5 bases). The CDR3 contains 14 residues. CDR1 and CDR2 from the germline V gene are LGHNA and YSLEER. V dropped 0 bases and J dropped 6 bases, with 12 bases sitting between them. The CDR3 sequence: CASSQDRGFGEQYF. The CDR3 DNA sequence: TGCGCCAGCAGCCAAGACCGGGGTTTCGGCGAGCAGTACTTC.

About this clone: Other DNA sequences in this sample translate to the same CDR3. The chain uses TRBV19 and TRBJ1-1; D is unresolved. CDR3 length equals 13 residues. Germline V gene lookup returns CDR1 LNHDA and CDR2 SQIVND (reference sequence). V was cut by 6 bases and J by 4 bases, with 12 bases left in between. Written as DNA, the CDR3 is TGTGCCAGTAGCATCGAGGGATTCACTGAAGCTTTCTTT. Translation: CASSIEGFTEAFF.

This clone was counted only a few times. The chain links TRBV28 to TRBJ2-2; perhaps TRBD2 as D (5 bases). Germline values: CDR1 MDHEN, CDR2 SYDVKM. The CDR3 consists of 15 residues. Trimming took off 5 bases at V and 5 bases at J, with 15 bases between the two ends. In DNA, the CDR3 is TGTGCCAGCAGTGCCAGCGGCCTGGGGACCGGGGAGCTGTTTTTT. The encoded protein is CASSASGLGTGELFF.

This sequence joins TRBV6-5 and TRBJ1-5; 8 bases map to TRBD1. The CDR3 is made up of 14 amino acids. J gave up 5 bases and V 2 bases, and 2 bases lay outside the gene matches. CDR1 MNHEY and CDR2 SVGAGI come from the germline V gene. CDR3 nucleotide sequence: TGTGCCAGCAGTTACGGACAGGGAGATCAGCCCCAGCATTTT. This codes for CASSYGQGDQPQHF.

The chain recombines TRBV7-2 with TRBJ2-3, with a tentative D call TRBD2 (6 bases). Germline V gives CDR1 SGHTA, CDR2 FQGNSA. This CDR3 has 15 amino acids. Trimming removed 1 base from V and 4 bases from J, with 12 bases in between. Written as DNA, the CDR3 is TGTGCCAGCAGCTTAGTTTCATCTAGCGCAGATACGCAGTATTTT. Protein sequence: CASSLVSSSADTQYF.

This clone was picked up a small number of times. The chain links TRBV6-6 to TRBJ2-1; TRBD2 matches 7 bases. V was pared by 7 bases and J by 3 bases, with 12 bases of the junction left unmatched. The V gene's germline CDR1 is MNHNY and CDR2 SVGAGI (reference sequence). This CDR3 region has 16 residues. The CDR3 loop is CASMGTSARIYNEQFF. In nucleotides, the CDR3 is TGTGCCAGCATGGGTACTAGCGCCCGAATCTACAATGAGCAGTTCTTC.

The count of this clone is one. The rearrangement joins TRBV28 to TRBJ2-5; D might be TRBD2 (6 bases). Trimming removed 7 bases at V and 0 bases at J, with 9 bases between. CDR1 is MDHEN, CDR2 SYDVKM, per germline. There are 13 residues in the CDR3. CDR3 in amino acids: CASTTGDQETQYF. CDR3 nucleotide sequence: TGTGCCAGCACTACGGGAGACCAAGAGACCCAGTACTTC.